This T cell receptor (beta chain) was retrieved from a study of OX40 agonist ivuxolimab in advanced cancers. Background on the study: Patients undergoing dose escalation presented with hepatocellular carcinoma, melanoma, renal cell or head and neck cancer. The dose-escalation cohort was approximately 80% male, with a mean age of around 60 years, ranging roughly 20 to 90.

Measured with immunoSEQ multiplex PCR; TCRdb has only the in-frame clones, and not every one. This table has tens of thousands of clones, approximately 86% appearing once. V lost 4 bases and J lost 3, with 10 bases in between. Per the germline V gene, CDR1 is MNHEY and CDR2 is SMNVEV (reference sequence). The CDR3 covers 13 residues. The specimen was CD4+ or CD8+ T cells sorted from blood, collected in a trial of the OX40 agonist ivuxolimab. The rearrangement links TRBV27 to TRBJ2-7; D possibly corresponds to TRBD1 (5 bases). This TCR was recovered from an adult with an advanced solid tumor such as melanoma, head and neck, liver or kidney cancer. The CDR3 reads CASSYGHGYEQYF. Here the CDR3 DNA reads TGTGCCAGCAGTTATGGACACGGCTACGAGCAGTACTTC.